Each of the 18 T cell receptor beta chains below was sequenced from the same sample in a study of T cells expressing NK-cell markers. TCRdb processed the 5' RACE reads again and assigns one entry to each CDR3 protein, with no DNA. Here the sample table reports roughly 180,000 distinct CDR3 sequences. Sequenced sample: blood T cells: a sorted CD56 or NKG2C T cell subset, CD4+ or CD8+ T cells, or bulk PBMC T cells (not recorded which). All receptors come from a woman between 18 and 75 years old in good health.

The chain carries TRBV3-1 and TRBJ1-2; with no DNA, the TCRdb D assignment of TRBD1 cannot be verified. CDR1 LGHDT and CDR2 YNNKEL come from the germline V gene (reference sequence). This CDR3 contains 15 residues. CDR3 residues: CASSSSGARIYGYTF.

This chain joins TRBV5-1 and TRBJ1-1. CDR3 length: 13 residues. Germline V gives CDR1 SGHRS, CDR2 YFSETQ. CDR3: CASQHKLDTEAFF.

This chain joins TRBV11-2 and TRBJ2-7; the TCRdb D gene call, TRBD1, has no DNA to confirm it. This CDR3 contains 14 residues. Germline V gene sequence: CDR1 SGHAT, CDR2 FQNNGV. This chain's CDR3 is CASSLYQGGYEQYF.

The J gene is TRBJ2-4, the V gene TRBV19; TCRdb picks TRBD1, but there is no DNA to check that call. CDR1 LNHDA and CDR2 SQIVND come from the germline V gene (reference sequence). This CDR3 contains 12 residues. CDR3 protein: CASRLAGDREYF.

The gene calls are TRBV5-1 and TRBJ1-1; TCRdb outputs TRBD1, but without DNA this stays unchecked. The CDR3 is made up of 14 amino acids. Per the germline V gene, CDR1 is SGHRS and CDR2 is YFSETQ. CDR3 protein: CASSFQGENTEAFF.

The genes are TRBV7-8 and TRBJ1-4; no DNA is available, so the TRBD1 call from TCRdb remains unchecked. This CDR3 region has 15 residues. The germline V gene encodes CDR1 SGHVS and CDR2 FQNEAQ. CDR3 sequence reads: CASSLGTYRAEKLFF. Full variable domain (remainder filled in from reference TRBV7-8 and TRBJ1-4): GAGVSQSPRYKVAKRGQDVALRCDPISGHVSLFWYQQALGQGPEFLTYFQNEAQLDKSGLPSDRFFAERPEGSVSTLKIQRTQQEDSAVYLCASSLGTYRAEKLFFGSGTQLSVL.

This chain joins TRBV5-6 and TRBJ2-5; absent DNA, TCRdb's TRBD2 call cannot be checked. The germline CDR1 and CDR2 sequences are SGHDT and YYEEEE. The CDR3 is 16 amino acids. The CDR3 sequence is CASSLAGREGRETQYF.

The chain joins TRBV3-1 to TRBJ2-3. CDR3 length: 12 amino acids. Germline-derived CDR1 and CDR2 are LGHDT and YNNKEL (reference sequence). CDR3 residues: CASSQGTRRLYF.

This chain uses TRBV7-6 with TRBJ2-2. Looked up from germline, CDR1 is SGHVS and CDR2 is FNYEAQ. CDR3 length: 14 residues. The CDR3 loop reads CASSLQTLTGELFF.

V gene TRBV7-9 combines with J gene TRBJ1-6; TCRdb names TRBD1, which stays unverified in the absence of DNA. Per the germline V gene, CDR1 is SEHNR and CDR2 is FQNEAQ (reference sequence). The CDR3 extends over 16 amino acids. This chain's CDR3 is CASSWGGRQGRSPLHF. Based on the CDR3 plus reference TRBV7-9 and TRBJ1-6, the full variable domain is DTGVSQNPRHKITKRGQNVTFRCDPISEHNRLYWYRQTLGQGPEFLTYFQNEAQLEKSRLLSDRFSAERPKGSFSTLEIQRTEQGDSAMYLCASSWGGRQGRSPLHFGNGTRLTVT.

The gene calls are TRBV4-1 and TRBJ2-2; with no DNA, the TCRdb D assignment of TRBD1 cannot be verified. Per the germline V gene, CDR1 is MGHRA and CDR2 is YSYEKL. There are 17 residues in the CDR3. This CDR3 is CASSRGVPGEGTGELFF.

The chain has TRBV5-1 and TRBJ2-3; the D call of TRBD2 rests on TCRdb alone, since no DNA is present to check it. Germline V CDR1 and CDR2: SGHRS, YFSETQ. The CDR3 runs 16 residues. The CDR3 sequence is CASSLGVSGRGDTQYF.

The chain uses TRBV28 and TRBJ1-2; TCRdb calls TRBD1, which cannot be checked without DNA. Germline CDR1 and CDR2: MDHEN and SYDVKM. The CDR3 contains 14 residues. The CDR3: CASRIRTGEYGYTF.

V and J are TRBV5-1 and TRBJ2-3. This CDR3 has 15 amino acids. Germline-derived CDR1 and CDR2 are SGHRS and YFSETQ. The CDR3 here is CASASPGAGADTQYF.

The CDR3 loop is CSASGLAGVINEQFF. The chain uses TRBV20-1 and TRBJ2-1; TCRdb calls TRBD2, which cannot be checked without DNA. The CDR3 contains 15 residues. CDR1 DFQATT and CDR2 SNEGSKA come from the germline V gene (reference sequence).

The chain's CDR3 is CASSFPSYGADYTF. The gene calls are TRBV7-9 and TRBJ1-2; without DNA, the TCRdb call of TRBD1 cannot be checked. The length of the CDR3 is 14 residues. Germline CDR1 reads SEHNR; CDR2 reads FQNEAQ (reference sequence).

V is TRBV5-1 and J is TRBJ1-1; TCRdb returns TRBD1, unconfirmable since there is no DNA. The germline V gene encodes CDR1 SGHRS and CDR2 YFSETQ. The CDR3 has 13 amino acids. CDR3 in amino acids: CASSNPPGQEAFF.

The chain is built from TRBV20-1 and TRBJ2-1. The V gene's germline CDR1 is DFQATT and CDR2 SNEGSKA (reference sequence). The CDR3 length is 12 residues. The CDR3 spells CSARNRNNEQFF.